Sequencing of this T cell receptor (beta chain) was carried out in a study of regulatory dendritic cells for organ transplantation. CDR1 LGHNA and CDR2 YNFKEQ come from the germline V gene. Trimming removed 0 bases from V and 6 bases from J, with 9 bases in between. This CDR3 is built from 14 residues. The protocol was immunoSEQ multiplex PCR, while the TCRdb copy is restricted to in-frame clones and leaves out a portion. The repertoire holds about 20,000 clones, over 75% seen once, with about 0.24% in the top ten. Allogeneic regulatory or mature dendritic cells were co-cultured for less than six days with CFSE-labeled sorted T cells at 1:10. As for this clone: Antigen unknown.

The source is a human donor in good health. The V call is TRBV4-2, the J call TRBJ2-1, with D unclear. Sequenced input: naive CD4+ T cells from blood cultured with dendritic cells. Sample subset: CD45RA+ naive T cells. The CDR3 here is CASSQDGPFNEQFF. The DNA of the CDR3 is TGTGCCAGCAGCCAAGATGGGCCCTTCAATGAGCAGTTCTTC.